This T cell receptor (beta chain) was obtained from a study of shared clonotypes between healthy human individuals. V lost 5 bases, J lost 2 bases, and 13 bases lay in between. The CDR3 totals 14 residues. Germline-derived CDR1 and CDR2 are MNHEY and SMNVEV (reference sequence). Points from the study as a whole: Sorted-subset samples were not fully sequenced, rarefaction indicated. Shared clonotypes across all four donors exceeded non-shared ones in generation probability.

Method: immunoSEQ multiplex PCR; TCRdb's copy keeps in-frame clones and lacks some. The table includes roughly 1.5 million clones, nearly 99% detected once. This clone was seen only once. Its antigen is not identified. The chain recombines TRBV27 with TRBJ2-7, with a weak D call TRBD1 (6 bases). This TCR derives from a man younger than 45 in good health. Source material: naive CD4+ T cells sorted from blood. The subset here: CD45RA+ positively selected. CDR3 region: CASSPRQVTYEQYF. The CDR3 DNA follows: TGTGCCAGCAGTCCCCGACAGGTTACCTACGAGCAGTACTTC.